Sequencing of this T cell receptor beta chain was carried out in a study of post-analysis software for immune sequencing data. V was pared by 3 bases and J by 8 bases, with 14 bases of the junction left unmatched. The CDR3 is 16 amino acids. In germline, CDR1 is MNHNY, CDR2 SVGAGI (reference sequence). This clonotype was picked up many times. The antigen is unknown. General study points: Significantly lower normalized Chao1 diversity was found in patients with multiple sclerosis relative to controls. Elevated frequency relative to controls characterized roughly five TRBV segments in patients, TRBV5-6, TRBV5-1 and TRBV20-1 among them.

TCR beta libraries were prepared from cDNA with unique molecular identifiers. TCRdb fed the PCR reads into MiXCR, producing one record per CDR3 protein. This table holds a few hundred thousand distinct CDR3 sequences, 30% to 45% found once. The TCR sequence derives from a girl aged 10-17 years with multiple sclerosis. The chain couples TRBV6-6 to TRBJ1-2; 8 bases line up with TRBD1. The sequenced sample consisted of blood. CDR3 region: CASSYQPPGQGGGYTF. CDR3 bases: TGTGCCAGCAGTTATCAACCGCCCGGACAGGGCGGAGGCTACACCTTC.